Sequencing of this T cell receptor beta chain was carried out in a study of fetal regulatory T cell absence and autoimmunity. Study overall: Exocrine pancreas autoimmunity occurred in IPEX patients lacking clinical diabetes.

General observations from the study: Oligoclonal TCR enrichment in pancreas over cord blood reached over 90-fold for some clones.

The survey-level immunoSEQ assay was used. Profiled with immunoSEQ multiplex PCR; TCRdb holds only in-frame clones, not every one. The profile shows 95,000 or so clones, about 78% of them singletons. Per the germline V gene, CDR1 is SGDLS and CDR2 is YYNGEE. Trimming cost V 3 bases and J 7 bases; bases outside gene matches: 1. The CDR3 extends over 14 amino acids. As concerns this clone: Its antigen remains unidentified.

This sequence joins TRBV9 and TRBJ2-7; 16 bases agree with TRBD2. This receptor was obtained from a male donor with IPEX syndrome. Sequencing used pancreas tissue. The CDR3 region has the DNA TGTGCCAGCAGCGAGGGACTAGCGGGGGGGGAGCAGTACTTC. This sequence encodes CASSEGLAGGEQYF.